Listed below are T cell receptor beta chains from one sample, sequenced in a study of beta chain features in type 1 diabetes. Profiling relied on immunoSEQ multiplex PCR, and the TCRdb table lists in-frame clones only, not all of them. The sample contains some 290,000 clones, roughly a quarter of which appear only once. Source material: naive CD4+ T cells from blood. These TCRs come from a woman aged 25 to 39 with type 1 diabetes. Both conserved end residues are part of each CDR3. The order of the fields is J gene, clone size, V gene, CDR3 length, D gene, CDR3 protein, CDR3 DNA. D genes are given only for firm matches. Clone size appears in some rows only: once, few, many, or a class for an expanded clone.

TRBJ2-2,NA,TRBV15,12,NA,CATRLQRAELFF,TGTGCCACCAGACTACAGCGGGCGGAGCTGTTTTTT
TRBJ2-7,few,TRBV6-5,16,TRBD1,CASSYPSRAGGYEQYF,TGTGCCAGCAGTTACCCTAGCCGGGCAGGGGGCTACGAGCAGTACTTC
TRBJ2-3,few,TRBV11-3,15,NA,CASARAAESTDTQYF,TGTGCCAGCGCACGAGCAGCGGAGAGCACAGATACGCAGTATTTT
TRBJ2-1,NA,TRBV6-1,14,TRBD2,CASLADPSYNEQFF,TGTGCCAGCCTAGCGGACCCCTCCTACAATGAGCAGTTCTTC
TRBJ1-4,few,TRBV10-3,14,NA,CAISSGPDNEKLFF,TGTGCCATCAGTTCAGGGCCTGATAATGAAAAACTGTTTTTT
TRBJ2-7,few,TRBV28,15,TRBD2,CASSLETSGFYEQYF,TGTGCCAGCAGTTTAGAGACTAGCGGGTTCTACGAGCAGTACTTC
TRBJ2-1,few,TRBV25-1,13,NA,CASSEVGGNEQFF,TGTGCCAGCAGTGAAGTGGGAGGCAATGAGCAGTTCTTC
TRBJ2-1,few,TRBV29-1,12,TRBD2,CSVAGTYNEQFF,TGCAGCGTAGCGGGGACTTACAATGAGCAGTTCTTC
TRBJ1-1,NA,TRBV29-1,13,NA,CSVDPVGSQEAFF,TGCAGCGTTGATCCTGTCGGGAGCCAAGAAGCTTTCTTT
TRBJ2-3,NA,TRBV30,16,TRBD2,CAWSVGSTSGTDTQYF,TGTGCCTGGAGTGTAGGTTCGACTAGCGGCACAGATACGCAGTATTTT
TRBJ2-7,NA,TRBV11-2,15,NA,CASSHPGTGLEEQYF,TGTGCCAGCAGCCATCCCGGGACAGGACTAGAGGAGCAGTACTTC
TRBJ2-1,few,TRBV29-1,13,NA,CSVAPMGLNEQFF,TGCAGCGTCGCCCCGATGGGGCTCAATGAGCAGTTCTTC
TRBJ2-7,NA,TRBV29-1,13,NA,CSVQDREGWEQYF,TGCAGCGTTCAGGACAGGGAGGGGTGGGAGCAGTACTTC
TRBJ2-5,few,TRBV19,14,TRBD1,CASSTRQGKETQYF,TGTGCCAGTAGTACTAGACAGGGGAAAGAGACCCAGTACTTC
TRBJ2-7,NA,TRBV6-4,15,TRBD2,CASSPSGQPIREQYF,TGTGCCAGCAGTCCTAGCGGACAACCCATTCGGGAGCAGTACTTC
TRBJ2-5,few,TRBV5-4,14,NA,CASSLGSGQETQYF,TGTGCCAGCAGCTTGGGTAGCGGACAAGAGACCCAGTACTTC
TRBJ2-2,NA,TRBV7-9,14,TRBD1,CASSLQGAAGELFF,TGTGCCAGCAGCTTACAGGGGGCTGCCGGGGAGCTGTTTTTT
TRBJ2-2,few,TRBV23-1,12,NA,CASGTVTGELFF,TGCGCCAGCGGAACAGTCACCGGGGAGCTGTTTTTT
TRBJ2-3,few,TRBV7-9,14,NA,CASSFYAGTDTQYF,TGTGCCAGCAGCTTTTATGCGGGCACAGATACGCAGTATTTT
TRBJ2-7,few,TRBV7-9,12,TRBD1,CASSFAQGDGSF,TGTGCCAGCAGCTTCGCCCAGGGGGACGGCTCCTTC
TRBJ2-2,NA,TRBV5-4,16,NA,CASSLSIGANTGELFF,TGTGCCAGCAGCTTGTCGATCGGGGCGAACACCGGGGAGCTGTTTTTT
TRBJ2-1,NA,TRBV9,15,TRBD2,CASSVLAGVGNEQFF,TGTGCCAGCAGCGTACTAGCGGGAGTGGGCAATGAGCAGTTCTTC
TRBJ2-7,NA,TRBV29-1,12,NA,CSVQPGSYEQYF,TGCAGCGTTCAACCGGGGTCCTACGAGCAGTACTTC
TRBJ2-3,NA,TRBV30,14,TRBD2,CALGLAGGPDTQYF,TGTGCCCTAGGACTAGCGGGAGGTCCAGATACGCAGTATTTT
TRBJ2-5,NA,TRBV5-1,15,NA,CASSFSTTNQETQYF,TGCGCCAGCAGCTTCTCGACAACAAACCAAGAGACCCAGTACTTC
TRBJ2-1,NA,TRBV7-2,16,TRBD1,CASSAMTGLSYNEQFF,TGTGCCAGCAGCGCAATGACAGGGCTCTCCTACAATGAGCAGTTCTTC